These 27 T cell receptor beta chains came from one sample sequenced in a study of cytomegalovirus exposure and HLA in healthy donors. PCR primers comprised 60 Vbeta and 13 Jbeta primers. Some clones are missing from TCRdb's copy, which holds only in-frame ones; the method was immunoSEQ multiplex PCR. The sample gives just over 150,000 clones, roughly 81% of which show up once; more than 2% is in the top ten. Sequencing was performed on PBMCs. Receptors originate from a man aged 18 to 30 in good health and CMV-seropositive.

The chain combines TRBV5-6 with TRBJ2-1; 9 nucleotides line up with TRBD2. The CDR3 sequence is 14 residues long. Germline values: CDR1 SGHDT, CDR2 YYEEEE. Trimming cost V 4 bases and J 3 bases; bases outside gene matches: 2. CDR3 residues: CASSPTSGYNEQFF. The CDR3, as DNA: TGTGCCAGCAGCCCGACTAGCGGCTACAATGAGCAGTTCTTC. The full variable domain, its missing parts supplied by reference TRBV5-6 and TRBJ2-1, is DAGVTQSPTHLIKTRGQQVTLRCSPKSGHDTVSWYQQALGQGPQFIFQYYEEEERQRGNFPDRFSGHQFPNYSSELNVNALLLGDSALYLCASSPTSGYNEQFFGPGTRLTVL.

The V gene is TRBV10-3, the J gene TRBJ1-4; D is unresolved. V was cut by 7 bases and J by 6 bases, with 21 bases left in between. Germline-derived CDR1 and CDR2 are ENHRY and SYGVKD. This CDR3 is 16 amino acids long. CDR3 sequence reads: CAIKGWEPAPYEKLFF. The CDR3 DNA is TGTGCCATCAAAGGTTGGGAGCCCGCTCCTTATGAAAAACTGTTTTTT.

V and J are TRBV2 and TRBJ1-1; 9 bases match TRBD1. The V gene end was trimmed by 4 bases and the J gene end by 3 bases; junction bases not matched to a gene: 6. CDR1 is SNHLY, CDR2 FYNNEI, per germline. The CDR3 has 15 residues. The CDR3 DNA reads as TGTGCCAGCAGTGTAAACAGGGGGCGCGACACTGAAGCTTTCTTT. This gives the protein CASSVNRGRDTEAFF.

This clone turned up a few times. The CDR3 DNA reads TGTGCCAGTAGTACCCGGAGGGAAGATCAGCCCCAGCATTTT. Protein product: CASSTRREDQPQHF. V usage is TRBV19 and J usage is TRBJ1-5; D remains unclear. Per germline, CDR1 LNHDA and CDR2 SQIVND (reference sequence). Trimming left V 4 bases short and J 5 bases short, with 12 bases between. This CDR3 contains 14 residues. Complete variable domain (other parts from reference TRBV19 and TRBJ1-5): DGGITQSPKYLFRKEGQNVTLSCEQNLNHDAMYWYRQDPGQGLRLIYYSQIVNDFQKGDIAEGYSVSREKKESFPLTVTSAQKNPTAFYLCASSTRREDQPQHFGDGTRLSIL.

V is TRBV6-1 and J is TRBJ2-7; 7 bases align to TRBD2. The CDR3 totals 15 residues. Germline loops: CDR1 MNHNS, CDR2 SASEGT. The ends lost 3 bases at V and 6 bases at J; junction bases unmatched: 11. The CDR3 DNA reads as TGTGCCAGCAGTGACCCACCCCCGGCGGGGGTCGAGCAGTACTTC. Its protein product is CASSDPPPAGVEQYF.

The chain couples TRBV4-2 to TRBJ2-5, with D perhaps matching TRBD1 (7 bases). Germline lookup yields CDR1 LGHNA and CDR2 YNFKEQ. With 3 bases removed from V and 10 bases from J, the gap between germline ends came to 24 bases. CDR3 length: 16 amino acids. The CDR3 loop is CASSQVRGEGGPNQYF. The CDR3 DNA sequence: TGTGCCAGCAGCCAGGTCAGGGGGGAAGGAGGCCCAAACCAGTACTTC.

This clone was counted once. This sample includes further DNA sequences coding for the same CDR3. The rearrangement links TRBV10-3 to TRBJ1-5, with 11 positions matching TRBD1. CDR3 length equals 16 residues. V lost 0 bases and J lost 7; bases outside the gene matches: 5. CDR1 ENHRY and CDR2 SYGVKD come from the germline V gene. The CDR3 nucleotides read TGTGCCATCAGTGAGTCTCGGGGACAGGGGGACCAGCCCCAGCATTTT. Translated, it gives CAISESRGQGDQPQHF.

This clone was found once. The J gene is TRBJ1-2, the V gene TRBV18; TRBD1 matches at 9 bases. The CDR3 sequence is 15 residues long. Losses at the gene ends were 1 base for V and 6 bases for J; bases not matched to a gene: 6. Germline V gene sequence: CDR1 KGHSH, CDR2 LQKENI. The CDR3 DNA reads TGTGCCAGCTCACCACAATCGACAGGGGGTCATGGCTACACCTTC. This encodes CASSPQSTGGHGYTF. Using reference TRBV18 and TRBJ1-2 for the parts outside the CDR3, the full variable domain is NAGVMQNPRHLVRRRGQEARLRCSPMKGHSHVYWYRQLPEEGLKFMVYLQKENIIDESGMPKERFSAEFPKEGPSILRIQQVVRGDSAAYFCASSPQSTGGHGYTFGSGTRLTVV.

V gene TRBV6-1 combines with J gene TRBJ2-5; D is ambiguous. Germline V lookup: CDR1 MNHNS, CDR2 SASEGT. The ends were cut back, 8 bases at V and 11 bases at J, with 15 bases in the middle. The CDR3 is 11 amino acids. The CDR3 spells CASQDFTEQYF. As DNA, the CDR3 is TGTGCCAGCCAAGACTTTACTGAGCAGTACTTC.

This rearrangement joins TRBV2 to TRBJ2-7, with D possibly TRBD2 on 5 matching bases. The length of the CDR3 is 20 residues. Germline CDR1 is SNHLY and CDR2 is FYNNEI. V dropped 6 bases and J dropped 3 bases, with 33 bases sitting between them. The CDR3 here is CASRALLLNRATGIGYEQYF. The CDR3 nucleotides read TGTGCCAGCAGAGCACTTCTTTTGAATAGGGCGACGGGGATAGGCTACGAGCAGTACTTC.

The V and J genes are TRBV12-1 and TRBJ1-4. TRBV12-1 is a pseudogene segment. This CDR3 spans 16 amino acids. The CDR3: CASSCLTSLVNEKLFF. The CDR3 DNA reads TGTGCCAGCAGCTGCTTAACCTCATTAGTTAATGAAAAACTGTTTTTT.

This chain joins TRBV7-7 and TRBJ1-1; tentatively, D is TRBD1 (5 bases). CDR1 and CDR2 (germline): SSHAT, FNYEAQ (reference sequence). Trimming took off 0 bases at V and 0 bases at J, with 5 bases between the two ends. The CDR3 covers 14 residues. For the CDR3, the DNA is TGTGCCAGCAGCTTAGCAGGGGTGAACACTGAAGCTTTCTTT. Protein sequence: CASSLAGVNTEAFF. Variable domain in full (rest from reference TRBV7-7 and TRBJ1-1): GAGVSQSPRYKVTKRGQDVTLRCDPISSHATLYWYQQALGQGPEFLTYFNYEAQPDKSGLPSDRFSAERPEGSISTLTIQRTEQRDSAMYRCASSLAGVNTEAFFGQGTRLTVV.

The gene calls are TRBV6-5 and TRBJ2-5; 10 bases match TRBD2. The CDR3 consists of 14 residues. The trim removed 6 bases at V and 2 bases at J, leaving 3 bases unmatched. The V gene's germline CDR1 is MNHEY and CDR2 SVGAGI. The CDR3 loop reads CASRSGGDQETQYF. In nucleotides, the CDR3 is TGTGCCAGCAGGAGCGGGGGGGATCAAGAGACCCAGTACTTC.

The V and J genes are TRBV7-2 and TRBJ1-1, with D possibly matching TRBD1 (6 bases). Germline-derived CDR1 and CDR2 are SGHTA and FQGNSA. The CDR3 length is 15 residues. V was shortened by 4 bases and J by 4 bases, with 16 bases between the two germline ends. The CDR3 sequence is CASSSTGIGVTEAFF. In DNA form, the CDR3 reads TGTGCCAGCAGCTCAACAGGGATCGGAGTCACTGAAGCTTTCTTT.

The chain joins TRBV25-1 to TRBJ2-5; D may be TRBD2 (5 bases). CDR1 is MGHDK, CDR2 SYGVNS, per germline. The CDR3 is made up of 14 amino acids. Trimming left V 1 base short and J 5 bases short, with 11 bases between. In DNA form, the CDR3 reads TGTGCCAGCAGTGAATTCGGGGTCTGGGAGACCCAGTACTTC. Its translation: CASSEFGVWETQYF.

J is TRBJ2-7 and V is TRBV9; 9 nucleotides agree with TRBD1. In germline, CDR1 is SGDLS, CDR2 YYNGEE. This CDR3 comprises 15 residues. The trim removed 0 bases at V and 5 bases at J, leaving 6 bases unmatched. The CDR3 reads CASSVAGTGLHEQYF. The CDR3 region has the DNA TGTGCCAGCAGCGTAGCCGGGACAGGGCTCCACGAGCAGTACTTC.

A few counts support this clone. V usage is TRBV6-4 and J usage is TRBJ2-1, with a tentative D call TRBD1 (5 bases). Trimming stripped 3 bases from V and 8 bases from J, with 17 bases between. CDR1 is MRHNA, CDR2 SNTAGT, per germline. The CDR3 extends over 15 amino acids. The CDR3 DNA reads TGTGCCAGCAGTGAAGTAGGGGCGCAGTCCGATGAGCAGTTCTTC. It is translated as CASSEVGAQSDEQFF.

This chain uses TRBV20-1 with TRBJ1-2; no definite D call. V shed 3 bases and J shed 5 bases, with 7 bases lying between them. Germline-derived CDR1 and CDR2 are DFQATT and SNEGSKA (reference sequence). This CDR3 has 11 residues. CDR3 amino acids: CSASHIYGYTF. The CDR3 coding sequence is TGCAGTGCTAGTCACATATATGGCTACACCTTC.

The chain is built from TRBV27 and TRBJ2-7; 7 bases map to TRBD1. Germline CDR1 and CDR2: MNHEY and SMNVEV (reference sequence). Trimming at V came to 4 bases and at J to 0 bases, leaving 12 bases not matched to a gene. The CDR3 covers 17 residues. The CDR3 loop reads CASSSKGLDRFSYEQYF. The CDR3 coding sequence is TGTGCCAGCAGTTCCAAGGGTCTGGACAGGTTCTCCTACGAGCAGTACTTC.

This clone was observed once. The rearrangement links TRBV7-3 to TRBJ1-1, with 8 bases lining up with TRBD1. The CDR3 has 14 residues. CDR1 and CDR2 from the germline V gene are SGHTA and FQGTGA. The ends lost 5 bases at V and 5 bases at J; junction bases unmatched: 7. For the CDR3, the DNA is TGTGCCAGCAGCGCCGACAGGGGTGGGACTGAAGCTTTCTTT. This translates into CASSADRGGTEAFF.

V and J are TRBV30 and TRBJ2-3; D is possibly TRBD1 (5 bases). The CDR3 is made up of 15 amino acids. The ends were cut back, 3 bases at V and 4 bases at J, with 17 bases in the middle. CDR1 is GTSNPN and CDR2 is SVGIG in the germline V gene (reference sequence). CDR3 in DNA: TGTGCCTGGAGCGGTGCAGGGCTAACCTCAGATACGCAGTATTTT. It specifies CAWSGAGLTSDTQYF.

The rearrangement uses TRBV2 and TRBJ2-4, with 7 bases fitting TRBD1. CDR3 length: 15 residues. Germline V CDR1 and CDR2: SNHLY, FYNNEI. V trimming: 0 bases; J trimming: 3 bases; junction bases outside the gene matches: 2. CDR3 protein: CASSEAGQNKNIQYF. As DNA, the CDR3 is TGTGCCAGCAGTGAAGCGGGACAGAACAAAAACATTCAGTACTTC.

The chain has TRBV18 and TRBJ2-5; D unclear. The end of the DNA aligns better with TRBJ2-7, so the J call may be wrong. The CDR3 sequence is 14 residues long. Germline V gene sequence: CDR1 KGHSH, CDR2 LQKENI. CDR3 loop: CASSPGDLTYEQYF. The CDR3, as DNA: TGTGCCAGCTCACCTGGAGACCTCACCTACGAGCAGTACTTC.

The CDR3 region is CASSLTYRGQSSGNTIYF. CDR3 DNA: TGTGCCAGCAGCTTAACCTACAGGGGACAGAGCTCTGGAAACACCATATATTTT. The chain has TRBV7-8 and TRBJ1-3, with TRBD1 matching over 7 bases. The CDR3 consists of 18 residues. The germline gives CDR1 SGHVS, CDR2 FQNEAQ. V shed 2 bases, J shed 0 bases, and the junction held 10 bases outside the gene matches. The full variable domain, rest sourced from reference TRBV7-8 and TRBJ1-3, is GAGVSQSPRYKVAKRGQDVALRCDPISGHVSLFWYQQALGQGPEFLTYFQNEAQLDKSGLPSDRFFAERPEGSVSTLKIQRTQQEDSAVYLCASSLTYRGQSSGNTIYFGEGSWLTVV.

V is TRBV10-3 and J is TRBJ2-7; no clear D gene. The germline V gene has CDR1 ENHRY and CDR2 SYGVKD. With 4 bases removed from V and 0 bases from J, the gap between germline ends came to 13 bases. The CDR3 contains 15 residues. The CDR3 nucleotides read TGTGCCATCAGTGGAGGAACTTTGAGCTCCTACGAGCAGTACTTC. It translates to CAISGGTLSSYEQYF.

The chain employs TRBV19 and TRBJ1-1; 8 nucleotides align to TRBD1. Germline lookup yields CDR1 LNHDA and CDR2 SQIVND (reference sequence). Trimming took 7 bases from V and 2 from J; bases not matched to a gene: 6. The CDR3 is 14 residues long. CDR3 in amino acids: CASTRGLYNTEAFF. CDR3 nucleotides: TGTGCCAGTACCAGGGGGCTGTACAACACTGAAGCTTTCTTT. Based on the CDR3 plus reference TRBV19 and TRBJ1-1, the full variable domain is DGGITQSPKYLFRKEGQNVTLSCEQNLNHDAMYWYRQDPGQGLRLIYYSQIVNDFQKGDIAEGYSVSREKKESFPLTVTSAQKNPTAFYLCASTRGLYNTEAFFGQGTRLTVV.

V gene TRBV7-2 combines with J gene TRBJ2-7; TRBD2 agrees at 12 bases. Unmatched junction bases numbered 5, after V lost 1 base and J lost 4 bases. This CDR3 is built from 16 residues. CDR1 is SGHTA, CDR2 FQGNSA, per germline. CDR3 sequence (DNA): TGTGCCAGCAGCTTAGTACCGACTAGCGGGGGATACGAGCAGTACTTC. Translated: CASSLVPTSGGYEQYF.